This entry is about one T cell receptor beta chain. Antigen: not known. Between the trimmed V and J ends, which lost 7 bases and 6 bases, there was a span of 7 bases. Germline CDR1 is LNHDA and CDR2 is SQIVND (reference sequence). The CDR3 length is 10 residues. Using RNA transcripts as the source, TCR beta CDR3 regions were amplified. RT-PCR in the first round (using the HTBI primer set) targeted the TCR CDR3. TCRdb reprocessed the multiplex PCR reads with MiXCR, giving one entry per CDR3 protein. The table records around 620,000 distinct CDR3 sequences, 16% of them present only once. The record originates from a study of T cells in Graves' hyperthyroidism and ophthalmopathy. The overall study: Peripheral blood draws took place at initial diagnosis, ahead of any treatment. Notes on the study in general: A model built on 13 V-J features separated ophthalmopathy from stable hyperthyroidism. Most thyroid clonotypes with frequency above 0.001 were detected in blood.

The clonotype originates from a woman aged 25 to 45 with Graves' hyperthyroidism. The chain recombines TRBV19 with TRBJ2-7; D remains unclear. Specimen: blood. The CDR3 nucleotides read TGTGCCAGTAAGGGTGCCGAGCAGTACTTC. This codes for CASKGAEQYF.